This is a list of T cell receptor beta chains from one sample in a study of blood T cell repertoires in COVID-19. Libraries were prepared by immunoSEQ multiplex PCR; TCRdb keeps only in-frame clonotypes and omits some of them. This repertoire shows approximately 250,000 clones, approximately 87% found once; its top ten account for approximately 9%. Sequencing was performed on peripheral blood. Receptors originate from a human donor in a cohort sampled during active COVID-19. Both conserved end residues are part of each CDR3. A D gene is named only where the DNA matches it firmly. For some rows the clone size is stated as once, few or many, or as a class when expanded; others skip it.

>TRBJ2-7|TRBD1|15|TRBV27|.
CASSRSGTGGSGQYF
TGTGCCAGCAGCCGCTCAGGGACAGGTGGGTCGGGGCAGTACTTC
>TRBJ1-6|TRBD1|15|TRBV28|many
CASSPGQGVGSPLHF
TGTGCCAGCAGTCCGGGACAGGGGGTAGGATCACCCCTCCACTTT
>TRBJ1-1|.|14|TRBV5-6|.
CASSLRPGDTEAFF
TGTGCCAGCAGCTTACGCCCCGGGGACACTGAAGCTTTCTTT
>TRBJ2-1|.|11|TRBV20-1|few
CSASGESEQFF
TGCAGTGCATCAGGGGAGAGTGAGCAGTTCTTC
>TRBJ2-2|TRBD2|15|TRBV9|.
CASSVRTSGTGELFF
TGTGCCAGCAGCGTCCGGACTAGCGGGACCGGGGAGCTGTTTTTT
>TRBJ2-1|.|14|TRBV6-5|.
CASSLRGGTDEQFF
TGTGCCAGCAGTCTCCGAGGAGGAACCGATGAGCAGTTCTTC
>TRBJ2-1|.|12|TRBV7-2|.
CASSLFRNEQFF
TGTGCCAGCAGCTTATTTCGCAATGAGCAGTTCTTC
>TRBJ2-3|.|15|TRBV2|.
CASSERKGVLDTQYF
TGTGCCAGCAGTGAAAGGAAAGGGGTTTTGGATACGCAGTATTTT
>TRBJ1-5|.|17|TRBV11-2|.
CASSLGSGGNSNQPQHF
TGTGCCAGCAGCTTAGGGTCTGGTGGCAATAGCAATCAGCCCCAGCATTTT
>TRBJ1-5|.|14|TRBV15|.
CATPPGREAQPQHF
TGTGCCACCCCTCCCGGGAGGGAAGCCCAGCCCCAGCATTTT
>TRBJ2-3|TRBD2|20|TRBV6-1|.
CASSERGWRLAGDGADTQYF
TGTGCCAGCAGTGAACGGGGGTGGCGACTAGCGGGAGATGGAGCAGATACGCAGTATTTT
>TRBJ1-1|.|14|TRBV3-1/TRBV3-2|.
CASRSAGMNTEAFF
TGTGCCAGCCGATCGGCAGGTATGAACACTGAAGCTTTCTTT
>TRBJ2-1|.|11|TRBV5-6|.
CASSFQGFLFF
TGTGCCAGCAGCTTTCAGGGGTTTCTGTTCTTC
>TRBJ2-3|TRBD2|14|TRBV7-8|.
CASSLGGRADTQYF
TGTGCCAGCAGCTTGGGCGGGAGGGCAGATACGCAGTATTTT
>TRBJ2-4|TRBD1|13|TRBV25-1|.
CASSVDRGYIQYF
TGTGCCAGCAGTGTGGACAGGGGATACATTCAGTACTTC
>TRBJ2-7|TRBD2|16|TRBV27|.
CASSLKGTSGLSEQYF
TGTGCCAGCAGTTTAAAAGGGACTAGCGGACTCAGCGAGCAGTACTTC
>TRBJ2-7|TRBD2|15|TRBV30|.
CAWSPRPWEGGEQYF
TGTGCCTGGAGTCCCCGGCCGTGGGAGGGCGGCGAGCAGTACTTC
>TRBJ2-1|TRBD1|20|TRBV5-1|.
CASSADRGRGLKSSYNEQFF
TGCGCCAGCAGCGCCGACAGGGGCCGCGGGTTAAAAAGCTCCTACAATGAGCAGTTCTTC
>TRBJ1-5|TRBD1|16|TRBV19|.
CASTPQGQGGRQPQHF
TGTGCCAGTACCCCCCAGGGACAGGGCGGTCGTCAGCCCCAGCATTTT
>TRBJ2-6|.|16|TRBV6-6|.
CASSQPGGAGANVLTF
TGTGCCAGCAGCCAACCCGGAGGGGCTGGGGCCAACGTCCTGACTTTC
>TRBJ2-5|TRBD2|15|TRBV25-1|.
CASSTLAGGGETQYF
TGTGCCAGCAGTACACTAGCGGGAGGGGGAGAGACCCAGTACTTC
>TRBJ2-3|.|14|TRBV3-1/TRBV3-2|once
CASSQLQVRDTQYF
TGTGCCAGCAGCCAACTGCAGGTTCGTGATACGCAGTATTTT
>TRBJ2-7|TRBD2|14|TRBV25-1|.
CASSDLLAGTEQYF
TGTGCCAGCAGTGACTTACTAGCGGGGACCGAGCAGTACTTC
>TRBJ2-5|TRBD1|13|TRBV28|.
CASSSGGEETQYF
TGTGCCAGCAGTTCAGGGGGCGAGGAGACCCAGTACTTC
>TRBJ2-7|TRBD2|15|TRBV9|.
CASSVDVSGSGEQYF
TGTGCCAGCAGCGTAGATGTTAGCGGGAGCGGAGAGCAGTACTTC
>TRBJ2-7|TRBD1|15|TRBV13|few
CASSLLGTGYYEQYF
TGTGCCAGCAGCCTCCTTGGGACAGGGTACTACGAGCAGTACTTC
>TRBJ1-6|TRBD1|14|TRBV27|few
CASRPGTVNSPLHF
TGTGCCAGCAGACCCGGGACAGTAAATTCACCCCTCCACTTT
>TRBJ2-4|.|16|TRBV28|many
CASSLEGSDPKNIQYF
TGTGCCAGCAGTTTAGAGGGTAGTGATCCCAAAAACATTCAGTACTTC
>TRBJ2-7|TRBD2|13|TRBV27|.
CASARGGAYEQYF
TGTGCCAGCGCGAGGGGAGGGGCCTACGAGCAGTACTTC
>TRBJ1-2|.|15|TRBV4-1|once
CASSQDAGVSYGYTF
TGCGCCAGCAGCCAAGATGCGGGGGTCAGCTATGGCTACACCTTC
>TRBJ2-5|.|13|TRBV14|.
CASSPDLRETQYF
TGTGCCAGCAGCCCCGACTTACGGGAGACCCAGTACTTC
>TRBJ2-1|TRBD2|13|TRBV7-2|.
CASSTSWEGEQFF
TGTGCCAGCAGCACTAGCTGGGAGGGCGAGCAGTTCTTC
>TRBJ2-7|.|15|TRBV5-1|.
CASSLERASVYEQYF
TGCGCCAGCAGCTTGGAGAGGGCTAGCGTGTACGAGCAGTACTTC
>TRBJ1-1|TRBD1|16|TRBV10-3|.
CAIRPGQGAGDTEAFF
TGTGCCATCAGGCCCGGACAGGGCGCTGGGGACACTGAAGCTTTCTTT
>TRBJ1-4|TRBD1|16|TRBV6-1|.
CASSDPRQGRGEKLFF
TGTGCCAGCAGTGACCCGAGACAGGGGCGAGGTGAAAAACTGTTTTTT
>TRBJ1-4|TRBD1|12|TRBV28|.
CASRPITGVGVF
TGTGCCAGCAGACCGATCACAGGGGTCGGAGTTTTT
>TRBJ1-2|.|16|TRBV5-4|.
CASSTGQSQTNYGYTF
TGTGCCAGCAGCACTGGACAGTCCCAAACTAACTATGGCTACACCTTC
>TRBJ2-1|.|17|TRBV5-1|.
CASSSDSQGPTYNEQFF
TGCGCCAGCAGCTCGGATTCGCAGGGTCCCACCTACAATGAGCAGTTCTTC
>TRBJ1-2|.|12|TRBV12-3/TRBV12-4|few
CASNPGQYGYTF
TGTGCCAGCAATCCCGGACAGTATGGCTACACCTTC
>TRBJ2-1|TRBD2|15|TRBV2|.
CASSGGTRSYNEQFF
TGTGCCAGCAGTGGAGGGACTAGGTCCTACAATGAGCAGTTCTTC
>TRBJ1-2|TRBD1|14|TRBV19|.
CASRITGTGHGYTF
TGTGCCAGTAGGATTACCGGGACAGGGCATGGCTACACCTTC